This T cell receptor (beta chain) was sequenced for a study of blood T cell repertoires in COVID-19. The CDR3 is 17 residues long. In germline, CDR1 is LGHNA, CDR2 YNFKEQ. V dropped 0 bases and J dropped 5; count of bases not matched to a gene: 11. TCRdb's copy holds only in-frame clones and misses some; the assay was immunoSEQ multiplex PCR. The sample carries 270,000 or so clones, about 89% recorded once. The sequenced sample was peripheral blood. This receptor was identified in a man in his forties with acute or convalescent COVID-19. J is TRBJ2-5 and V is TRBV4-2; 8 bases agree with TRBD1. The chain's CDR3 is CASSQDPAGGSYETQYF. The CDR3 bases are TGTGCCAGCAGCCAAGATCCCGCAGGGGGCTCTTATGAGACCCAGTACTTC.